This paragraph covers one T cell receptor beta chain sequence. The germline gives CDR1 LGHDT, CDR2 YNNKEL (reference sequence). Trimming took off 5 bases at V and 5 bases at J, with 9 bases between the two ends. The CDR3 contains 12 residues. These data come from a study of CD8 T cells in Susac syndrome. The RNA, about 0.45 to 1 ug, was put through reverse transcription using random hexamers. The amplification used immunoSEQ multiplex PCR on TCR beta CDR3; it spanned 54 Vbeta and 13 Jbeta. Using its own MiXCR run on the immunoSEQ multiplex PCR reads, TCRdb lists one record per CDR3 protein. The sample includes 400,000 or so distinct CDR3 sequences, 85% of them seen just once.

Specimen: CD8+ T cells from PBMCs. J is TRBJ1-2 and V is TRBV3-1; a weak D match, TRBD1 (6 bases). The receptor comes from a human donor with multiple sclerosis. The DNA of the CDR3 is TGTGCCAGCAGCACAGGGACTTATGGCTACACCTTC. Translation gives CASSTGTYGYTF.